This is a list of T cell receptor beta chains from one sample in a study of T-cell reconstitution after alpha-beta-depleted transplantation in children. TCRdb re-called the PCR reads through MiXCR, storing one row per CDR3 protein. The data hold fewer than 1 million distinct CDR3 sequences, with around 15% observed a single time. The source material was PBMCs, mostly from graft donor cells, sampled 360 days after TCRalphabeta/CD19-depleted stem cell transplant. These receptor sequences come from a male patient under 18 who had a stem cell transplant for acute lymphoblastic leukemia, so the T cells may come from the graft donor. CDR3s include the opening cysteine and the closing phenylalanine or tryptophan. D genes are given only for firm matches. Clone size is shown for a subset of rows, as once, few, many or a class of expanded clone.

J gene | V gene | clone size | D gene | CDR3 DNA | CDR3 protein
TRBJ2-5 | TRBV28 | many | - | TGTGCCAGCAGTTTATGGGGGATGTCCCAAGAGACCCAGTACTTC | CASSLWGMSQETQYF
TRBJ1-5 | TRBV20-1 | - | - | TGCAGTGCTAGAGACTTAGGACATAGGGCGAGTCAGCCCCAGCATTTT | CSARDLGHRASQPQHF
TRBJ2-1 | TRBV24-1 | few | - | TGTGCCACCAGTGATTGGAGCGACAATGAGCAGTTCTTC | CATSDWSDNEQFF
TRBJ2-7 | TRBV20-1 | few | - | TGCAGTGCCGGGACATACACGAATCCCTACGAGCAGTACTTC | CSAGTYTNPYEQYF
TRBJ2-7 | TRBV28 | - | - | TGTGCCAGCAAGGGAATCGCGGGACACCACTACGAGCAGTACTTC | CASKGIAGHHYEQYF
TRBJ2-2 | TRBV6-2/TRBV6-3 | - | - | TGTGCCAGCAGTTACAGTAGCGTTGACACCGGGGAGCTGTTTTTT | CASSYSSVDTGELFF
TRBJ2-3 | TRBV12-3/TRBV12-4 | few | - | TGTGCCAGCAGTTTATGGACGGGGGTAACTAGCACAGATACGCAGTATTTT | CASSLWTGVTSTDTQYF
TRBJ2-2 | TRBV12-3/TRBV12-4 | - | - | TGTGCCCGTCCCAAGCTAACCGGGGAGCTGTTTTTT | CARPKLTGELFF
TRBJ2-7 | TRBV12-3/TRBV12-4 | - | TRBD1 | TGTGCCAGCAGTTTCGGGCAGGGGGCGATCTCGGCCGAGCAGTACTTC | CASSFGQGAISAEQYF
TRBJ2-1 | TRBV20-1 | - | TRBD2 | TGCAGTGCTAGAGGATTCGGGACTAGCCGGGGGAATGAGCAGTTCTTC | CSARGFGTSRGNEQFF
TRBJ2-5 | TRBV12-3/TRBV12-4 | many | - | TGTGCCAGCAGTTTAGGTCTGGAAAAGACCCAGTACTTC | CASSLGLEKTQYF
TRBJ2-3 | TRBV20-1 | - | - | TGCAGTGCACCCAGACACGCTCTCACAGATACGCAGTATTTT | CSAPRHALTDTQYF
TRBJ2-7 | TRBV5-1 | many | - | TGCGCCAGCAGACGCCCGGGCAGCTCCTACGAGCAGTACTTC | CASRRPGSSYEQYF
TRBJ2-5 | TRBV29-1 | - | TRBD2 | TGCAGCGTTGAAAACGGGAGGGCCGAAGTTGAGACCCAGTACTTC | CSVENGRAEVETQYF
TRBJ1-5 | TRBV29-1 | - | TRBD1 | TGCAGCGTTCATGACAGGGGAAGCAATCAGCCCCAGCATTTT | CSVHDRGSNQPQHF
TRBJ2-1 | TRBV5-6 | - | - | TGTGCCAGCAGCTTATTCGAGCGTGATATTTGGGGCTACAATGAGCAGTTCTTC | CASSLFERDIWGYNEQFF
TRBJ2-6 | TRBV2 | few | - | TGTGCCAGCATTCATCAGGAGTTAATCCCCCGCTCTGGGGCCAACGTCCTGACTTTC | CASIHQELIPRSGANVLTF
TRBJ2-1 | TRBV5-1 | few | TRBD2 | TGCGCCAGCAGCTTGAATAGCGGGAGGCCCTACAATGAGCAGTTCTTC | CASSLNSGRPYNEQFF
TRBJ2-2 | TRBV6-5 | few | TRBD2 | TGTGCCAGCAGTTACGGGTGGGGGGGGCTGTTTTTT | CASSYGWGGLFF
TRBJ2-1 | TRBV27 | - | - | TGTGCCAGCAGTTTAGAGGGGGGGGCGCTGGATAATGAGCAGTTCTTC | CASSLEGGALDNEQFF
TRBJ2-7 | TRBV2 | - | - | TGTGCCAGCAGTGGGAGGACAGTCTCCTACGAGCAGTACTTC | CASSGRTVSYEQYF
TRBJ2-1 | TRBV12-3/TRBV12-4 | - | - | TGTGCCAGCAGTTTTGGTAGCACGGAGCAGTTCTTC | CASSFGSTEQFF
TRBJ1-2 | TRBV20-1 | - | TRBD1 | TGCAGTGCTAGGGACAGGGGACCCAATGGCTACACCTTC | CSARDRGPNGYTF
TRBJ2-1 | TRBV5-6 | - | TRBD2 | TGTGCCAGCAGCTTAGGCGGGAGCTATGAGCAGTTCTTC | CASSLGGSYEQFF
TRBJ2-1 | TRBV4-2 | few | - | TGTGCCAGCAGCCAAGGGGGAGCCCCCTCCTACAATGAGCAGTTCTTC | CASSQGGAPSYNEQFF
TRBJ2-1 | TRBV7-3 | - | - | TGTGCCAGCAGCTTCGACTCCCACAATGAGCAGTTCTTC | CASSFDSHNEQFF
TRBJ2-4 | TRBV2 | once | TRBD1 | TGTGCCAGCAGGAGGGGAAATGACAGGGGGTTAGCCAAAAACATTCAGTACTTC | CASRRGNDRGLAKNIQYF
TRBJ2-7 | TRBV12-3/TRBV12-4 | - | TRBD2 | TGTGCCAGCAGAACTTCGGGACTAGCGGGACCCGGCATTTACGAGCAGTACTTC | CASRTSGLAGPGIYEQYF
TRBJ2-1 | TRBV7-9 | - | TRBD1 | TGTGCCAGCAGCTTCGGGGAGAGACAGGGGGAGCAGTTCTTC | CASSFGERQGEQFF
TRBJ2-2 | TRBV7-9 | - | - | TGTGCCAGCAGCTTAACCGGGGTTTACACCGGGGAGCTGTTTTTT | CASSLTGVYTGELFF
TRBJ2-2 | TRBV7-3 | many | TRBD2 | TGTGCCAGCAGCCTACGACTAGCGGCGAACACCGGGGAGCTGTTTTTT | CASSLRLAANTGELFF
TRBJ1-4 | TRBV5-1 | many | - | TGCGCCAGCAGCTTCGGATTAGGTGAAAAACTGTTTTTT | CASSFGLGEKLFF
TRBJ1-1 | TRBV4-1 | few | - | TGCGCCAGCAGCCAAGATCGTATAGGGGGGCGGGATGGAGCTTTCTTT | CASSQDRIGGRDGAFF
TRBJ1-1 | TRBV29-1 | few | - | TGCAGCGTTGCAAGAGTGGATCATGGAACTGAAGCTTTCTTT | CSVARVDHGTEAFF
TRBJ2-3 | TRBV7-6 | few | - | TGTGCCAGCAGTTTGTGGGGTCCTAGCACAGATACGCAGTATTTT | CASSLWGPSTDTQYF
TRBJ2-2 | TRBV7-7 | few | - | TGTGCCAGCAGCTCCCAAGGATGGGCGAACACCGGGGAGCTGTTTTTT | CASSSQGWANTGELFF
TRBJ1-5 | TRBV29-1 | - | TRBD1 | TGCAGCGTTGAGAGCAGGGGGCTTCAGCCCCAGCATTTT | CSVESRGLQPQHF
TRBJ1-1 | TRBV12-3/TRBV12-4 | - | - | TGTGCCAGCAGCTCTCTGGGGGGGCGCGGGGCTTTCTTT | CASSSLGGRGAFF
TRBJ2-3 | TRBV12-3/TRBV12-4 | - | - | TGTGCCAGCTTGAGCAGGGGTACTAGCACAGATACGCAGTATTTT | CASLSRGTSTDTQYF
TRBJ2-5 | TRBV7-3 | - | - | TGTGCCAGCAGCTCTCCAGGGTCGGGGGAAAAGACCCAGTACTTC | CASSSPGSGEKTQYF
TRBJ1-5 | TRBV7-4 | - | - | TGTGCCAGCCCGGGCGGGGAGCCAAAGCGGCCGAATCAGCCCCAGCATTTT | CASPGGEPKRPNQPQHF
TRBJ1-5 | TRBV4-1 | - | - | TGCGCCAGCAGCCAAGGGGGGGGAAGCAATCAGCCCCAGCATTTT | CASSQGGGSNQPQHF
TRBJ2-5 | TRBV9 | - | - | TGTGCCAGCAGCGTAGGTAGAGGGTTTGGTGTCGTTGAGACCCAGTACTTC | CASSVGRGFGVVETQYF
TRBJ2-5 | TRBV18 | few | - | TGTGCCAGCTCACCACCAGGGCCCCCGAAGGAGACCCAGTACTTC | CASSPPGPPKETQYF
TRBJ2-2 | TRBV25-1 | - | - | TGTGCCAGCAGTGAATATAATGCCGGGGAGCTGTTTTTT | CASSEYNAGELFF
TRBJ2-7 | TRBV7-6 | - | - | TGTGCCAGCAGCTTATTCCATCGATTCGGGACCTCCTACGAGCAGTACTTC | CASSLFHRFGTSYEQYF
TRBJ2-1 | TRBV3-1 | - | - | TGTGCCAGCAGCCACGACGACTCCTACAATGAGCAGTTCTTC | CASSHDDSYNEQFF
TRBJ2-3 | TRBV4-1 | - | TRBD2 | TGCGCCAGCAGCCAAGAGTTTCTAGCGGGAGCAGATACGCAGTATTTT | CASSQEFLAGADTQYF
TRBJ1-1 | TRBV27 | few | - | TGTGCCAGCAGTTGGCAGATTCCGCCCATGAACACTGAAGCTTTCTTT | CASSWQIPPMNTEAFF
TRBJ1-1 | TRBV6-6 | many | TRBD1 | TGTGCCAGCAAGGACAGGGTAGGAACTGAAGCTTTCTTT | CASKDRVGTEAFF
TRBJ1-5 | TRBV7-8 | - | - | TGTGCCAGCAGCTTAGGGGACGGGAGGTTGAGCCAGCCCCAGCATTTT | CASSLGDGRLSQPQHF
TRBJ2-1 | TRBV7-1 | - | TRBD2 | TGTGCCAGCAGCTCCTATAGCGGGAGGGCGTTAGGCAATGAGCAGTTCTTC | CASSSYSGRALGNEQFF
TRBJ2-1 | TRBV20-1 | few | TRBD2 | TGCAGTGCTAGAGGCCGACTAGCTCGGAGGGAATACGTTGAGCAGTTCTTC | CSARGRLARREYVEQFF
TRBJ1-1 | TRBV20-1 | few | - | TGCAGTGAAAGGAACACTGAAGCTTTCTTT | CSERNTEAFF
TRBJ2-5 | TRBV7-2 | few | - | TGTGCCAGCAGAAATGCTAGGGCGGTGGAGACCCAGTACTTC | CASRNARAVETQYF